Presented here are 26 T cell receptor beta chains from one specimen sequenced in a study of T cell changes during pregnancy in multiple sclerosis. Profiled with immunoSEQ multiplex PCR; TCRdb holds only in-frame clones, not every one. Here the sample spans 60,000 or so clones, 90% to 95% being singletons. Sequencing was performed on peripheral blood, taken in the first trimester of pregnancy. These receptors were obtained from a female donor with multiple sclerosis, enrolled in a pregnancy study.

This chain joins TRBV6-1 and TRBJ2-3; no reliable D call. V was trimmed by 2 bases and J by 2 bases, leaving 2 bases between them. CDR3 length equals 12 residues. Germline V lookup: CDR1 MNHNS, CDR2 SASEGT. CDR3 nucleotide sequence: TGTGCCAGCAGTGAATACACAGATACGCAGTATTTT. Amino acids: CASSEYTDTQYF.

The rearrangement uses TRBV30 and TRBJ1-1, with a tentative D call TRBD1 (5 bases). Germline CDR1 GTSNPN, CDR2 SVGIG (reference sequence). Deletions cut 0 bases from V and 6 bases from J, with 11 bases between. This CDR3 is built from 13 residues. CDR3 residues: CAWSVVAGPEAFF. The CDR3 DNA follows: TGTGCCTGGAGTGTAGTGGCAGGGCCTGAAGCTTTCTTT.

This clone has only one observation. This sequence joins TRBV7-6 and TRBJ1-1; D is perhaps TRBD1 (6 bases). The germline V gene has CDR1 SGHVS and CDR2 FNYEAQ. Between the trimmed V and J ends, which lost 4 bases and 4 bases, there was a span of 16 bases. The CDR3 spans 15 residues. The CDR3 loop is CASSSIGGATTEAFF. The CDR3 DNA reads as TGTGCCAGCAGCTCAATCGGGGGGGCGACCACTGAAGCTTTCTTT.

The chain is built from TRBV11-2 and TRBJ1-2, with TRBD1 matching over 10 bases. The germline V gene has CDR1 SGHAT and CDR2 FQNNGV. The CDR3 consists of 15 residues. J was trimmed by 2 bases and V by 7 bases; bases with no gene match: 7. The CDR3 sequence is CASNLDRGRNYGYTF. The DNA of the CDR3 is TGTGCCAGCAACCTAGACAGGGGGCGCAACTATGGCTACACCTTC.

The CDR3, as DNA: TGCGCCAGCAGCTTCCAGCGGGGGGACACAGATACGCAGTATTTT. This gives the protein CASSFQRGDTDTQYF. V is TRBV5-1 and J is TRBJ2-3, with 9 nucleotides matching TRBD2. V was clipped by 2 bases and J by 2 bases; unmatched bases: 3. The CDR3 is 15 amino acids. CDR1 SGHRS and CDR2 YFSETQ come from the germline V gene.

The chain combines TRBV9 with TRBJ2-1; 7 bases line up with TRBD2. The CDR3 contains 18 residues. In germline, CDR1 is SGDLS, CDR2 YYNGEE. The trim removed 4 bases at V and 3 bases at J, leaving 16 bases unmatched. In DNA form, the CDR3 reads TGTGCCAGCAGCCTTCGGGGAGCAGTGGGGGGGATCTACAATGAGCAGTTCTTC. It is translated as CASSLRGAVGGIYNEQFF.

The CDR3, as DNA: TGTGCCAGTGCCCCCGGGGACAGGGACTACAATGAGCAGTTCTTC. Protein: CASAPGDRDYNEQFF. The chain recombines TRBV19 with TRBJ2-1, with 9 bases that match TRBD1. Germline assignment: CDR1 LNHDA and CDR2 SQIVND (reference sequence). The CDR3 runs to 15 residues. V lost 8 bases, J lost 3 bases, and 8 bases stayed unmatched.

The genes are TRBV20-1 and TRBJ2-3; D might be TRBD2 (5 bases). The CDR3 has 11 residues. V lost 5 bases and J 8 bases, leaving 11 bases between the germline ends. Germline values: CDR1 DFQATT, CDR2 SNEGSKA (reference sequence). The CDR3 spells CSASRGSTQYF. The CDR3 DNA is TGCAGTGCTTCCCGAGGGAGTACGCAGTATTTT.

CDR3 protein: CASSRGGYGYTF. CDR3 sequence (DNA): TGTGCCAGCAGTCGAGGCGGCTATGGCTACACCTTC. This rearrangement joins TRBV11-2 to TRBJ1-2, with no clear D. The CDR3 contains 12 residues. Looked up from germline, CDR1 is SGHAT and CDR2 is FQNNGV. With 6 bases removed from V and 4 bases from J, the gap between germline ends came to 9 bases.

The CDR3 sequence is CASSTRTSGGFSSYEQYF. CDR3 nucleotides: TGTGCCAGTAGTACCCGGACTAGCGGGGGGTTTAGCTCCTACGAGCAGTACTTC. The rearrangement uses TRBV19 and TRBJ2-7; the match to TRBD2 covers 14 bases. With V trimmed by 4 bases and J by 0 bases, 8 bases remained unmatched. This CDR3 is 18 amino acids long. The germline V gene encodes CDR1 LNHDA and CDR2 SQIVND (reference sequence).

The chain couples TRBV2 to TRBJ1-1, with D uncertain. Trimming stripped 5 bases from V and 10 bases from J, with 14 bases between. Germline V gene lookup returns CDR1 SNHLY and CDR2 FYNNEI. The CDR3 loop spans 12 amino acids. In DNA form, the CDR3 reads TGTGCCAGCAGTCCTGCGACGCGGGGAGCTTTCTTT. This translates into CASSPATRGAFF.

The chain is built from TRBV18 and TRBJ1-4, with D possibly TRBD1 on 5 matching bases. The CDR3 has 14 residues. Trimming took off 0 bases at V and 7 bases at J, with 9 bases between the two ends. The germline gives CDR1 KGHSH, CDR2 LQKENI. The CDR3 region is CASSPPGVSEKLFF. In DNA, the CDR3 is TGTGCCAGCTCACCACCAGGGGTGAGTGAAAAACTGTTTTTT.

V is TRBV9 and J is TRBJ1-2; D is ambiguous. The V end was cut by 3 bases, the J end by 3 bases, with 15 bases between. Germline CDR1 is SGDLS and CDR2 is YYNGEE. This CDR3 has 15 amino acids. CDR3 region: CASSASLLLDYGYTF. For the CDR3, the DNA is TGTGCCAGCAGCGCTAGCCTCCTTTTGGACTATGGCTACACCTTC.

This rearrangement joins TRBV9 to TRBJ2-7; weak D call: TRBD1 (6 bases). This CDR3 is 13 amino acids long. Trimming removed 7 bases at V and 3 bases at J, with 14 bases between. From germline, CDR1 is SGDLS and CDR2 YYNGEE. The CDR3 DNA follows: TGTGCCAGCTCCGGGACAAGGGACTACGAGCAGTACTTC. Amino acids: CASSGTRDYEQYF.

This clone was counted between two and nine times. The genes are TRBV29-1 and TRBJ1-1; D remains unclear. Germline CDR1 and CDR2: SQVTM and ANQGSEA. This CDR3 comprises 14 residues. Trimming took off 0 bases at V and 0 bases at J, with 8 bases between the two ends. CDR3 protein: CSVEDEALNTEAFF. In DNA, the CDR3 is TGCAGCGTTGAAGATGAGGCGCTGAACACTGAAGCTTTCTTT.

This chain connects TRBV9 to TRBJ1-2; the D is unclear. The CDR3 extends over 10 amino acids. Germline-derived CDR1 and CDR2 are SGDLS and YYNGEE. V dropped 5 bases and J dropped 5 bases, with 4 bases sitting between them. CDR3 in DNA: TGTGCCAGCAGTTCTTATGGCTACACCTTC. It is translated as CASSSYGYTF.

The chain couples TRBV7-9 to TRBJ1-1; no clear D gene. This CDR3 spans 13 amino acids. From germline, CDR1 is SEHNR and CDR2 FQNEAQ (reference sequence). Trimming left V 6 bases short and J 7 bases short, with 15 bases between. The CDR3: CASSHPVQHEAFF. CDR3 bases: TGTGCCAGCAGTCACCCCGTCCAACATGAAGCTTTCTTT.

V is TRBV2 and J is TRBJ2-5, with D possibly TRBD1 on 6 matching bases. The V gene's germline CDR1 is SNHLY and CDR2 FYNNEI. V lost 7 bases, J lost 7 bases, and 16 bases lay in between. The CDR3 length is 13 residues. This chain's CDR3 is CASNGRGGGTQYF. The CDR3 nucleotides read TGTGCCAGCAACGGCAGAGGGGGTGGGACCCAGTACTTC.

The chain is built from TRBV7-2 and TRBJ1-2; the match to TRBD1 covers 7 bases. Trimming cost V 5 bases and J 1 base; bases outside gene matches: 1. Germline CDR1 is SGHTA and CDR2 is FQGNSA. This CDR3 has 13 residues. CDR3 in amino acids: CASSQGGNYGYTF. CDR3 DNA sequence: TGTGCCAGCAGCCAGGGGGGTAACTATGGCTACACCTTC.

This sequence joins TRBV28 and TRBJ2-2; D remains ambiguous. Germline CDR1 MDHEN, CDR2 SYDVKM. This CDR3 is built from 11 residues. Trimming stripped 6 bases from V and 6 bases from J, with 5 bases between. CDR3 bases: TGTGCCAGCAGCCGGTCCGGGGAGCTGTTTTTT. Residues: CASSRSGELFF.

The rearrangement joins TRBV10-3 to TRBJ2-4; 8 nucleotides align to TRBD2. V was pared by 8 bases and J by 0 bases, with 3 bases of the junction left unmatched. Germline values: CDR1 ENHRY, CDR2 SYGVKD. The CDR3 is 14 residues long. The CDR3 sequence: CAIGRGEAKNIQYF. As DNA, the CDR3 is TGTGCCATCGGGCGGGGGGAAGCCAAAAACATTCAGTACTTC.

This clone showed up just once. The rearrangement uses TRBV9 and TRBJ2-7; TRBD1 matches 7 bases. J lost 6 bases, V lost 0 bases, and 0 bases had no gene match. Per the germline V gene, CDR1 is SGDLS and CDR2 is YYNGEE. The CDR3 runs 12 residues. CDR3 amino acids: CASSVGDSEQYF. CDR3 sequence (DNA): TGTGCCAGCAGCGTAGGGGACAGCGAGCAGTACTTC.

The rearrangement links TRBV6-5 to TRBJ2-7, with D uncertain. CDR1 and CDR2 (germline): MNHEY, SVGAGI. The CDR3 has 15 residues. V was pared by 8 bases and J by 3 bases, with 20 bases between. The CDR3 protein is CASRSVTFGDYEQYF. CDR3 nucleotides: TGTGCCAGCCGCTCCGTGACTTTCGGCGACTACGAGCAGTACTTC.

The genes are TRBV6-4 and TRBJ2-3, with D perhaps matching TRBD2 (7 bases). The CDR3 is made up of 16 amino acids. CDR1 and CDR2 from the germline V gene are MRHNA and SNTAGT. The V gene lost 0 bases and the J gene lost 5 bases, with 15 bases spanning the gap. The CDR3 bases are TGTGCCAGCAGTGACTCGAGTGGGGGGGCCAGAGATACGCAGTATTTT. This encodes CASSDSSGGARDTQYF.

This chain connects TRBV18 to TRBJ1-5, with D tentatively TRBD1 (6 bases). Germline V gene sequence: CDR1 KGHSH, CDR2 LQKENI. The CDR3 runs 13 residues. The V and J ends lost 6 bases and 5 bases respectively, with 11 bases between them. CDR3 region: CASSYAGDQPQHF. CDR3 coding DNA: TGTGCCAGCTCGTACGCAGGGGATCAGCCCCAGCATTTT.

This clone was counted a few times. The chain uses TRBV7-8 and TRBJ2-7; 8 nucleotides agree with TRBD1. The junction had 8 bases not matched to a gene; V was cut back by 5 bases and J by 5 bases. The V gene's germline CDR1 is SGHVS and CDR2 FQNEAQ. The CDR3 totals 14 residues. The CDR3 DNA follows: TGTGCCAGCAGCACCGGACAGGGTCTGCACGAGCAGTACTTC. Protein sequence: CASSTGQGLHEQYF. The whole variable domain, filled in from reference TRBV7-8 and TRBJ2-7, reads GAGVSQSPRYKVAKRGQDVALRCDPISGHVSLFWYQQALGQGPEFLTYFQNEAQLDKSGLPSDRFFAERPEGSVSTLKIQRTQQEDSAVYLCASSTGQGLHEQYFGPGTRLTVT.